Listed below are T cell receptor beta chains from one sample, sequenced in a study of T cell repertoires in cytomegalovirus infection. MiXCR, applied by TCRdb to the reads, yields one record per CDR3 protein. The sample yields approximately 1,000,000 distinct CDR3 sequences, 31% seen once. These receptors lack a known antigen. The specimen was cultured CD8+ T cells from PBMCs, collected from culture after CMV antigen stimulation. All receptors come from a human donor in good health (CMV status not recorded). Some clones in this sample may be carry-over from other donors' samples. The CDR3 runs from the conserved cysteine through the conserved F or W. Each record gives: CDR3 DNA, CDR3 protein, V gene, clone size, D gene, J gene. A D gene is named only where the DNA matches it firmly. Clone size, where shown, is once, few, many, or a class for clones that have expanded.

DNA: TGTGCCAGCAGCTTAACTAGTACAAACGGAGCTTTCTTT; CDR3: CASSLTSTNGAFF; V: TRBV7-3; size: .; D: .; J: TRBJ1-1
DNA: TGTGCCAGCAGTCCCGGGGAAGAGAGCTCCTACAATGAGCAGTTCTTC; CDR3: CASSPGEESSYNEQFF; V: TRBV6-2/TRBV6-3; size: .; D: .; J: TRBJ2-1
DNA: TGTGCCACGGGGGGTTTTAATGAAAAACTGTTTTTT; CDR3: CATGGFNEKLFF; V: TRBV6-5; size: few; D: .; J: TRBJ1-4
DNA: TGTGCCAGCAGCTACCTGCTAGCGGGGGGGCCTAACACCGGGGAGCTGTTTTTT; CDR3: CASSYLLAGGPNTGELFF; V: TRBV7-2; size: few; D: TRBD2; J: TRBJ2-2
DNA: TGTGCCAGCAGCCAAGATGCCATGGGACCCTACGAGCAGTACTTC; CDR3: CASSQDAMGPYEQYF; V: TRBV4-1; size: .; D: .; J: TRBJ2-7
DNA: TGTGCCAGCAGTTTAATTCTTCTGGGGAATTCACCCCTCCACTTT; CDR3: CASSLILLGNSPLHF; V: TRBV28; size: .; D: .; J: TRBJ1-6
DNA: TGTGCCAGCAGTTACTCTCGCCAGGAGTATTTT; CDR3: CASSYSRQEYF; V: TRBV6-5; size: many; D: .; J: TRBJ2-3
DNA: TGTGCCGGCCGACAGGGGAATGGCTACACCTTC; CDR3: CAGRQGNGYTF; V: TRBV9; size: .; D: TRBD1; J: TRBJ1-2
DNA: TGTGCCAGCAGCCACGGGCCAGGGTTGATTGGGGAGACCGACACTGAAGCTTTCTTT; CDR3: CASSHGPGLIGETDTEAFF; V: TRBV7-3; size: many; D: .; J: TRBJ1-1
DNA: TGTGCCATCAGTGATTTGGACAGGGGGCAAGATACGCAGTATTTT; CDR3: CAISDLDRGQDTQYF; V: TRBV10-3; size: few; D: TRBD1; J: TRBJ2-3
DNA: TGTGCCAGCAGCGTAAGGGACACCCATAGCACAGATACGCAGTATTTT; CDR3: CASSVRDTHSTDTQYF; V: TRBV9; size: .; D: .; J: TRBJ2-3
DNA: TGTGCCAGCAGTTACGCACGGCAGTTCGATAACTATGGCTACACCTTC; CDR3: CASSYARQFDNYGYTF; V: TRBV6-2/TRBV6-3; size: few; D: .; J: TRBJ1-2
DNA: TGCGCCAGCAGCCAAGGTTTCGGGGTGAGGATCAATCAGCCCCAGCATTTT; CDR3: CASSQGFGVRINQPQHF; V: TRBV4-3; size: .; D: .; J: TRBJ1-5
DNA: TGCGCCAGCAGCGAACTAGCGGGGCTGACAGATACGCAGTATTTT; CDR3: CASSELAGLTDTQYF; V: TRBV4-1; size: few; D: TRBD2; J: TRBJ2-3
DNA: TGTGCCAGCAGCGCCCGCTCGATTTACAATGAGCAGTTCTTC; CDR3: CASSARSIYNEQFF; V: TRBV7-6; size: many; D: .; J: TRBJ2-1
DNA: TGTGCCAGCAGTTACATAAGGGACTCTGGAAACACCATATATTTT; CDR3: CASSYIRDSGNTIYF; V: TRBV6-6; size: .; D: .; J: TRBJ1-3
DNA: TGTGCCAGCAGCGGCCGAGTCATTAGTGATGAGCAGTTCTTC; CDR3: CASSGRVISDEQFF; V: TRBV11-1; size: .; D: .; J: TRBJ2-1
DNA: TGTGCCAGCAGTTTAGGGGGGGGGCCCCCTTCAGATACGCAGTATTTT; CDR3: CASSLGGGPPSDTQYF; V: TRBV12-3/TRBV12-4; size: once; D: .; J: TRBJ2-3
DNA: TGTGCCAGCAGCCCGGACCAGAATGAGCAGTTCTTC; CDR3: CASSPDQNEQFF; V: TRBV7-6; size: .; D: .; J: TRBJ2-1
DNA: TGTGCCAGCAGCGCCTCCGTTGACATTAGCCAGCCCCAGCATTTT; CDR3: CASSASVDISQPQHF; V: TRBV7-6; size: few; D: .; J: TRBJ1-5
DNA: TGTGCCAGCAGCGAATTGACAGATACGCAGTATTTT; CDR3: CASSELTDTQYF; V: TRBV5-6; size: .; D: .; J: TRBJ2-3
DNA: TGCGCCAGCAGCCAAGTAGGAGTTCGGGGAAACACCATATATTTT; CDR3: CASSQVGVRGNTIYF; V: TRBV4-1; size: few; D: .; J: TRBJ1-3
DNA: TGTGCCAGCAGCTTCCTACAGGGGGCGAACACTGAAGCTTTCTTT; CDR3: CASSFLQGANTEAFF; V: TRBV7-9; size: .; D: TRBD1; J: TRBJ1-1
DNA: TGTGCCAGCAGTTACTCTGACAGGGGGGGATACAATGAGCAGTTCTTC; CDR3: CASSYSDRGGYNEQFF; V: TRBV6-5; size: .; D: TRBD1; J: TRBJ2-1
DNA: TGTGCCAGCAGCTCCGTAGACAGGCAAGAGACCCAGTACTTC; CDR3: CASSSVDRQETQYF; V: TRBV11-2; size: .; D: .; J: TRBJ2-5
DNA: TGTGCCAGCAGTGATGTAGGCACTGAAGCTTTCTTT; CDR3: CASSDVGTEAFF; V: TRBV6-1; size: few; D: .; J: TRBJ1-1
DNA: TGTGCCAGCAGCTCCCGGGACAGGTATTCCTACGAGCAGTACTTC; CDR3: CASSSRDRYSYEQYF; V: TRBV7-9; size: few; D: TRBD1; J: TRBJ2-7
DNA: TGTGCCACCAGCCGGGAGTGGAACACTGGAGCTTTCTTT; CDR3: CATSREWNTGAFF; V: TRBV6-5; size: .; D: .; J: TRBJ1-1
DNA: TGTGCTAGTGGTTTCGCGGGGGGGCCGGAGCAGTTCTTC; CDR3: CASGFAGGPEQFF; V: TRBV12-5; size: .; D: TRBD2; J: TRBJ2-1
DNA: TGTGCCAGCAGCTTTATCCGGGGAACGAACACTGAAGCTTTCTTT; CDR3: CASSFIRGTNTEAFF; V: TRBV7-9; size: few; D: .; J: TRBJ1-1
DNA: TGTGCCAGCAGTTACTCGAGGGTAGGGCTGGGGTCAGAGACCCAGTACTTC; CDR3: CASSYSRVGLGSETQYF; V: TRBV6-2/TRBV6-3; size: many; D: .; J: TRBJ2-5
DNA: TGTGCCAGCAGCTCGGACAGGTCCGAAGGAAACATCATATATTTT; CDR3: CASSSDRSEGNIIYF; V: TRBV7-9; size: .; D: TRBD1; J: TRBJ1-3
DNA: TGCGCCAGCAGCCTCGCACGGGGGTACAGTGCAGATACGCAGTATTTT; CDR3: CASSLARGYSADTQYF; V: TRBV4-1; size: few; D: .; J: TRBJ2-3
DNA: TGCGCCAGCAGCCCAAGGGCGCTGAGCTCCTATAATTCACCCCTCCACTTT; CDR3: CASSPRALSSYNSPLHF; V: TRBV4-3; size: .; D: .; J: TRBJ1-6
DNA: TGTGCCAGCAGTTCCCATCGACAGATCATGAACACTGAAGCTTTCTTT; CDR3: CASSSHRQIMNTEAFF; V: TRBV6-5; size: many; D: .; J: TRBJ1-1
DNA: TGTGCCAGCAGAAAGTACACAGCTTTCTTT; CDR3: CASRKYTAFF; V: TRBV7-9; size: .; D: .; J: TRBJ1-1
DNA: TGTGCCAGCAGTTTAGACCGACCTGAGCAGTACTTC; CDR3: CASSLDRPEQYF; V: TRBV12-3/TRBV12-4; size: .; D: .; J: TRBJ2-7
DNA: TGCGCCAGCAGCTTAGGAGGGGCCCATCTAGTAGGCACAGATACGCAGTATTTT; CDR3: CASSLGGAHLVGTDTQYF; V: TRBV5-1; size: .; D: .; J: TRBJ2-3
DNA: TGTGCCATCAACGGGGGTCCCAGCTCCTACAATGAGCAGTTCTTC; CDR3: CAINGGPSSYNEQFF; V: TRBV10-3; size: few; D: .; J: TRBJ2-1
DNA: TGTGCCAGCAGCTTAAGTACACTAAACATTCAGTACTTC; CDR3: CASSLSTLNIQYF; V: TRBV7-6; size: .; D: .; J: TRBJ2-4
DNA: TGTGCCAGTAGTACCCTGTCGGTGAACACTGAAGCTTTCTTT; CDR3: CASSTLSVNTEAFF; V: TRBV19; size: few; D: .; J: TRBJ1-1
DNA: TGCAGTGCTCAGATAGTTGGGGGGAGCATGAACACTGAAGCTTTCTTT; CDR3: CSAQIVGGSMNTEAFF; V: TRBV20-1; size: .; D: .; J: TRBJ1-1
DNA: TGTGCCAGCAGTGAAAGGCGCAGGAACACTGAAGCTTTCTTT; CDR3: CASSERRRNTEAFF; V: TRBV2; size: .; D: .; J: TRBJ1-1
DNA: TGTGCCAGCAGCTTAGAGTCCCCGGGACTAGCGGAAGATACGCAGTATTTT; CDR3: CASSLESPGLAEDTQYF; V: TRBV7-6; size: .; D: TRBD2; J: TRBJ2-3
DNA: TGTGCCAGCAGCGTAGGGAGCGGGGGGGGGTTTTACGATGAGCAGTTCTTC; CDR3: CASSVGSGGGFYDEQFF; V: TRBV9; size: .; D: TRBD2; J: TRBJ2-1
DNA: TGTGCCAGCAGTCCCGAGTACAGCAATCAGCCCCAGCATTTT; CDR3: CASSPEYSNQPQHF; V: TRBV12-3/TRBV12-4; size: few; D: .; J: TRBJ1-5
DNA: TGTGCCAGTAGTATAACTCATCATGCGGGGCGGACATTCACAGATACGCAGTATTTT; CDR3: CASSITHHAGRTFTDTQYF; V: TRBV19; size: .; D: .; J: TRBJ2-3
DNA: TGTGTCAGCAAACAACTGAACACCGGGGAGCTGTTTTTT; CDR3: CVSKQLNTGELFF; V: TRBV27; size: .; D: .; J: TRBJ2-2
DNA: TGTGCCAGCAGGTCTGGGGGAAATGAGCAGTTCTTC; CDR3: CASRSGGNEQFF; V: TRBV7-9; size: many; D: .; J: TRBJ2-1
DNA: TGTGCCACCAGCAGACGGGACATCTCCCTTGGAGATACGCAGTATTTT; CDR3: CATSRRDISLGDTQYF; V: TRBV15; size: .; D: .; J: TRBJ2-3